Listed below are T cell receptor beta chains from one sample, sequenced in a study of T cell repertoires in cytomegalovirus infection. A single record per CDR3 protein comes from TCRdb applying MiXCR to the reads. The data contain approximately 500,000 distinct CDR3 sequences, approximately 15% of them singletons. Sequencing used CD8+ T cells from PBMCs. These receptors were taken from a human donor in good health (CMV status not recorded). Some clones in this sample may be carry-over from other donors' samples. The CDR3 runs from the conserved cysteine through the conserved F or W. A D gene is named only where the DNA matches it firmly. The size entry is marked missing in some rows and otherwise reads once, few, many or a size class.

>-|TRBJ2-7|TRBV28|few
CASSLEENRYEQYF
TGTGCCAGCAGCCTAGAAGAAAATCGCTACGAGCAGTACTTC
>-|TRBJ2-7|TRBV27|-
CASSLGDLPPYEQYF
TGTGCCAGCAGCCTAGGGGATCTCCCACCCTACGAGCAGTACTTC
>TRBD1|TRBJ2-7|TRBV28|-
CASCSPTGDPYEQYF
TGTGCCAGCTGTTCCCCCACAGGGGATCCCTACGAGCAGTACTTC
>-|TRBJ1-5|TRBV12-3/TRBV12-4|-
CASSYSGTQLNQPQHF
TGTGCCAGCAGTTATTCCGGGACCCAGCTCAATCAGCCCCAGCATTTT
>-|TRBJ2-2|TRBV7-9|many
CASSFNNGELFF
TGTGCCAGCAGCTTTAATAACGGGGAGCTGTTTTTT
>-|TRBJ1-2|TRBV20-1|few
CSAQDRSRILVGGYGYTF
TGCAGTGCACAAGACAGGTCGCGTATTCTTGTGGGGGGATATGGCTACACCTTC
>-|TRBJ1-1|TRBV7-6|many
CASSLSQGTEAFF
TGTGCCAGCAGCTTGAGTCAGGGGACTGAAGCTTTCTTT
>-|TRBJ1-2|TRBV3-1|-
CASSQVPEANYGYTF
TGTGCCAGCAGCCAAGTCCCAGAAGCTAACTATGGCTACACCTTC
>TRBD1|TRBJ2-7|TRBV6-6|-
CASSPGQGQYF
TGTGCCAGCAGTCCCGGACAGGGACAGTACTTC
>-|TRBJ1-2|TRBV9|few
CASSTEWPEVTF
TGTGCCAGCAGCACCGAATGGCCAGAAGTAACCTTC
>-|TRBJ2-6|TRBV27|many
CASSLVRDNSGANVLTF
TGTGCCAGCAGTTTGGTCAGGGATAACTCTGGGGCCAACGTCCTGACTTTC
>TRBD2|TRBJ2-5|TRBV7-2|many
CASRDSGRPQETQYF
TGTGCCAGCAGGGATAGCGGGAGGCCTCAAGAGACCCAGTACTTC
>-|TRBJ2-2|TRBV7-9|many
CASFWETGELFF
TGTGCCAGCTTTTGGGAGACCGGGGAGCTGTTTTTT
>TRBD2|TRBJ2-3|TRBV28|many
CASSPPGLAGVQADTQYF
TGTGCCAGCAGTCCGCCGGGACTAGCGGGAGTTCAAGCAGATACGCAGTATTTT
>-|TRBJ1-1|TRBV2|-
CGGGGTEAFF
TGTGGCGGGGGGGGCACTGAAGCTTTCTTT
>-|TRBJ2-1|TRBV11-2|-
CASSLDWGAHNEQFF
TGTGCCAGCAGCTTAGATTGGGGGGCCCACAATGAGCAGTTCTTC
>-|TRBJ2-4|TRBV7-2|few
CASSSNPNLAKNIQYF
TGTGCCAGCAGCTCCAACCCCAATCTAGCCAAAAACATTCAGTACTTC
>-|TRBJ1-2|TRBV7-2|many
CASSFVGGQTNYGYTF
TGTGCCAGCAGCTTCGTGGGGGGGCAAACCAACTATGGCTACACCTTC
>-|TRBJ2-3|TRBV7-6|many
CASSLETGSTDTQYF
TGTGCCAGCAGCTTAGAGACGGGAAGCACAGATACGCAGTATTTT
>-|TRBJ2-1|TRBV7-9|-
CASSSRDTVNEQFF
TGTGCCAGCAGCTCCCGGGACACGGTCAATGAGCAGTTCTTC
>TRBD2|TRBJ2-1|TRBV28|-
CASASGRSSYNEQFF
TGTGCCAGCGCTAGCGGGAGGAGCTCCTACAATGAGCAGTTCTTC
>-|TRBJ1-1|TRBV5-1|many
CASSARRGGGGVFF
TGCGCCAGCAGCGCACGCCGGGGAGGAGGAGGGGTTTTCTTT
>TRBD1|TRBJ1-2|TRBV14|-
CASSQGPGTGINGYTF
TGTGCCAGCAGCCAAGGTCCCGGGACAGGAATCAATGGCTACACCTTC
>-|TRBJ2-1|TRBV9|-
CASSPRIPAPLHNEQFF
TGTGCCAGCAGCCCGCGGATCCCCGCTCCTCTACACAATGAGCAGTTCTTC
>-|TRBJ2-7|TRBV28|many
CASSLSGLSYEQYF
TGTGCCAGCAGTTTAAGCGGACTCTCCTACGAGCAGTACTTC
>-|TRBJ1-1|TRBV2|-
CASSERGWDGTEAFF
TGTGCCAGCAGTGAACGGGGTTGGGATGGCACTGAAGCTTTCTTT
>TRBD2|TRBJ2-7|TRBV6-2/TRBV6-3|many
CASRQPGLAGGNEQYF
TGTGCCAGCAGGCAACCGGGACTAGCGGGGGGAAACGAGCAGTACTTC
>-|TRBJ1-1|TRBV28|-
CASSSPDSPTIEAFF
TGTGCCAGCAGCTCGCCGGACAGCCCTACCATTGAAGCTTTCTTT
>-|TRBJ2-3|TRBV7-6|many
CASSPTGSTDTQYF
TGTGCCAGCAGCCCCACGGGGAGCACAGATACGCAGTATTTT
>TRBD2|TRBJ2-1|TRBV10-3|few
CAISWTSGDGYNEQFF
TGTGCCATCAGTTGGACTAGCGGAGATGGGTACAATGAGCAGTTCTTC
>TRBD1|TRBJ1-1|TRBV2|once
CASTRQGTNTEAFF
TGTGCCAGCACCAGACAGGGGACGAACACTGAAGCTTTCTTT
>TRBD1|TRBJ1-2|TRBV4-1|-
CASSRIQDRLYGYTF
TGCGCCAGCAGCCGGATTCAGGACAGGCTCTATGGCTACACCTTC
>-|TRBJ2-7|TRBV7-2|-
CASSFGGSWGYEQYF
TGTGCCAGCAGCTTTGGAGGGAGCTGGGGTTACGAGCAGTACTTC
>-|TRBJ2-7|TRBV4-1|few
CASSQGEGQLYEQYF
TGCGCCAGCAGCCAAGGGGAAGGACAACTCTACGAGCAGTACTTC
>TRBD2|TRBJ2-1|TRBV19|once
CASENRFSGRTSSYNEQFF
TGTGCCAGTGAGAACCGATTTAGCGGGAGGACCAGCTCCTACAATGAGCAGTTCTTC
>-|TRBJ2-7|TRBV27|-
CASSLIVESPSRSYEQYF
TGTGCCAGCAGTTTAATTGTTGAGTCCCCGTCCCGGTCCTACGAGCAGTACTTC
>-|TRBJ1-2|TRBV7-9|many
CASSFDFPGYTF
TGTGCCAGCAGCTTCGACTTTCCTGGCTACACCTTC
>TRBD1|TRBJ2-4|TRBV29-1|many
CSVEGDSKNIQYF
TGCAGCGTTGAGGGGGACAGCAAAAACATTCAGTACTTC
>TRBD1|TRBJ2-7|TRBV29-1|few
CSVETGTGQGYEQYF
TGCAGCGTTGAAACCGGGACAGGGCAGGGATACGAGCAGTACTTC
>-|TRBJ2-5|TRBV27|-
CASSLVAGRTQETQYF
TGTGCCAGCAGTTTGGTGGCGGGCCGAACACAAGAGACCCAGTACTTC